This T cell receptor beta chain is drawn from a study of beta chain features in type 1 diabetes. Notes on the study in general: The study found moderately but significantly shorter TCRB CDR3s in all four CD4+ subsets of Type 1 diabetes patients.

Of note for this clone: The antigen remains undetermined.

The V gene lost 3 bases and the J gene lost 6 bases, with 5 bases spanning the gap. The germline V gene has CDR1 MDHEN and CDR2 SYDVKM. This CDR3 has 11 amino acids. Isolated RNA was reverse transcribed in full, so expressed TCRB transcripts were sequenced. Sequenced by immunoSEQ multiplex PCR; TCRdb stores in-frame clones only, minus some. The sample shows approximately 600,000 clones, around an eighth of them seen only once. Sequenced input: naive CD4+ T cells from blood. The chain has TRBV28 and TRBJ1-2; D gene ambiguous. The sequence was collected from a man between 25 and 39 years old with type 1 diabetes. The CDR3: CASSLQDGYTF. Here the CDR3 DNA reads TGTGCCAGCAGTTTGCAGGATGGCTACACCTTC.